A selection of T cell receptor beta chains follows, all from one sample in a study of response to subunit inactivated influenza vaccine. Via MiXCR, TCRdb re-called the RT-PCR reads, giving one row per CDR3 protein. The data hold more than 550,000 distinct CDR3 sequences, with approximately 10% observed a single time. Another study also made use of these data, one on T cells expressing NK-cell markers.

Sequencing used PBMCs from blood, obtained on the day of vaccination. Receptor source: a man between 45 and 60 years old who received an inactivated influenza vaccine. CDR3s include the opening cysteine and the closing phenylalanine or tryptophan. The D gene is left open where the match is weak. A clone size is listed for some rows: how often the clone was seen (once, few, many), or a class if it is expanded.

V: TRBV20-1
J: TRBJ2-3
D: .
size: few
DNA: TGCAGTGCCCCCGGGACCTTCAGCACAGATACGCAGTATTTT
CDR3: CSAPGTFSTDTQYF

V: TRBV7-9
J: TRBJ1-4
D: .
size: .
DNA: TGTGCCAGCAGCCTCTACAGGGAGTGGAATGAAAAACTGTTTTTT
CDR3: CASSLYREWNEKLFF

V: TRBV18
J: TRBJ1-2
D: .
size: many
DNA: TGTGCCAGCTCACCAAGTCCGGGGGATTATGGCTACACCTTC
CDR3: CASSPSPGDYGYTF

V: TRBV12-3/TRBV12-4
J: TRBJ2-1
D: TRBD2
size: many
DNA: TGTGCAGTGACTGCCGGGACTAGCGGGAGAGGCTCCTACAATGAGCAGTTCTTC
CDR3: CAVTAGTSGRGSYNEQFF

V: TRBV12-3/TRBV12-4
J: TRBJ1-3
D: .
size: few
DNA: TGTGCCAGCACTCCAGGAGGCAGTGGAAACACCATATATTTT
CDR3: CASTPGGSGNTIYF

V: TRBV6-2/TRBV6-3
J: TRBJ2-7
D: .
size: .
DNA: TGTGCCAGCAGTCTTACTCAATCCGGGACGGGATACGAGCAGTACTTC
CDR3: CASSLTQSGTGYEQYF

V: TRBV12-3/TRBV12-4
J: TRBJ2-1
D: TRBD1
size: .
DNA: TGTGCCAGCAGCCCAGGGGGCGCGACGAATGAGCAGTTCTTC
CDR3: CASSPGGATNEQFF

V: TRBV5-6
J: TRBJ2-3
D: .
size: few
DNA: TGTGCCAGCAGCGGGAGGCGGGGACCTCCCCAAAAAAACACAGATACGCAGTATTTT
CDR3: CASSGRRGPPQKNTDTQYF

V: TRBV14
J: TRBJ2-7
D: .
size: .
DNA: TGTGCCAGCAGCCAACTAGACAGAATCGAGCAGTACTTC
CDR3: CASSQLDRIEQYF

V: TRBV27
J: TRBJ2-2
D: .
size: .
DNA: TGTGCCAGCAGTTTGTACACGAACACCGGGGAGCTGTTTTTT
CDR3: CASSLYTNTGELFF

V: TRBV5-5
J: TRBJ1-1
D: .
size: .
DNA: TGTGCCAGCAGCTTCGGTAGGGGCACTGAAGCTTTCTTT
CDR3: CASSFGRGTEAFF

V: TRBV3-1
J: TRBJ2-7
D: .
size: .
DNA: TGTGCCAGCAGCCAAGATCTTCTTCGCAGGCGACCCTACGAGCAGTACTTC
CDR3: CASSQDLLRRRPYEQYF